One and the same sample provided the 27 T cell receptor beta chains below, sequenced in a study of OX40 agonist ivuxolimab in advanced cancers. Assay used: immunoSEQ multiplex PCR; TCRdb lists only in-frame clones, some missing. The sample lists fewer than 85,000 clones, about 92% occurring once. Sequencing used CD4+ or CD8+ T cells sorted from blood, obtained in a trial of the OX40 agonist ivuxolimab. The receptor source for this set is an adult with an advanced solid tumor such as melanoma, head and neck, liver or kidney cancer.

The chain uses TRBV11-3 and TRBJ1-1; D not certain. CDR1 and CDR2 from the germline V gene are SGHNT and YENEEA. This CDR3 comprises 12 residues. Trimming pared 5 bases from V and 8 bases from J, leaving 12 bases between. CDR3 sequence: CASSQRATEAFF. The CDR3 DNA reads TGTGCCAGCAGCCAGAGGGCTACCGAAGCTTTCTTT.

This rearrangement joins TRBV5-6 to TRBJ1-4; D is unclear. The V gene's germline CDR1 is SGHDT and CDR2 YYEEEE. The CDR3 length is 16 residues. The V end was cut by 1 base, the J end by 0 bases, with 10 bases between. The CDR3 DNA reads as TGTGCCAGCAGCTTGCGGGCAGGCGCAACTAATGAAAAACTGTTTTTT. Protein sequence: CASSLRAGATNEKLFF.

The chain uses TRBV11-2 and TRBJ2-5, with TRBD1 as a possible D gene (5 bases). The germline V and J ends were trimmed by 5 bases and 4 bases, with 20 bases remaining between them. Per germline, CDR1 SGHAT and CDR2 FQNNGV. This CDR3 comprises 16 residues. CDR3 amino acids: CASSPPLSRGTETQYF. The CDR3 nucleotides read TGTGCCAGCAGCCCCCCCCTGAGTAGGGGTACAGAGACCCAGTACTTC.

The chain is built from TRBV6-1 and TRBJ1-4; no reliable D call. Germline values: CDR1 MNHNS, CDR2 SASEGT. The ends were cut back, 8 bases at V and 6 bases at J, with 7 bases in the middle. The CDR3 sequence is 11 residues long. As DNA, the CDR3 is TGTGCCAGCGGGGTAGATGAAAAACTGTTTTTT. It codes for CASGVDEKLFF.

This chain joins TRBV12-2 and TRBJ2-7; TRBD2 is the table's D call, not checked against the DNA. TRBV12-2 is a pseudogene segment. The CDR3 has 18 residues. The CDR3 DNA reads as TGTGCAAGTCGCTTAGAGGGAGGTAGCGGGAGGGCTAAGGGCGAGCAGTACTTC. Its protein is CASRLEGGSGRAKGEQYF.

The J gene is TRBJ1-2, the V gene TRBV29-1; D may be TRBD1 (5 bases). The CDR3 contains 13 residues. Germline-derived CDR1 and CDR2 are SQVTM and ANQGSEA. V lost 5 bases, J lost 4 bases, and 14 bases lay in between. CDR3 DNA sequence: TGCAGCGTTCTCCGGGACGGAGGCTATGGCTACACCTTC. Translating it yields CSVLRDGGYGYTF. The full variable domain, completed using reference TRBV29-1 and TRBJ1-2, is SAVISQKPSRDICQRGTSLTIQCQVDSQVTMMFWYRQQPGQSLTLIATANQGSEATYESGFVIDKFPISRPNLTFSTLTVSNMSPEDSSIYLCSVLRDGGYGYTFGSGTRLTVV.

This sequence joins TRBV5-1 and TRBJ2-1, with D possibly TRBD1 on 6 matching bases. V was clipped by 0 bases and J by 7 bases, with 8 bases between them. From germline, CDR1 is SGHRS and CDR2 YFSETQ. CDR3 length equals 13 residues. The CDR3 nucleotides are TGCGCCAGCAGCTTGGGAACAGGGAATGAGCAGTTCTTC. Amino acid sequence: CASSLGTGNEQFF.

This clone is termed medium-sized. The chain's CDR3 is CASSLNRNTEAFF. The CDR3 coding sequence is TGTGCCAGCAGCTTAAACAGGAACACTGAAGCTTTCTTT. The chain has TRBV7-3 and TRBJ1-1, with D unresolved. V was pared by 1 base and J by 1 base, with 4 bases between. Germline V lookup: CDR1 SGHTA, CDR2 FQGTGA. This CDR3 region has 13 residues.

The chain links TRBV7-2 to TRBJ2-7, with D maybe TRBD2 (5 bases). The CDR3 sequence is 14 residues long. In germline, CDR1 is SGHTA, CDR2 FQGNSA. The ends were cut back, 2 bases at V and 1 base at J, with 9 bases in the middle. The DNA for the CDR3 is TGTGCCAGCAGCTTATTCCCGGGGTCCTACGAGCAGTACTTC. It specifies CASSLFPGSYEQYF.

The chain recombines TRBV30 with TRBJ1-3; D ambiguous. Germline V gene sequence: CDR1 GTSNPN, CDR2 SVGIG (reference sequence). The length of the CDR3 is 12 residues. The ends were cut back, 5 bases at V and 3 bases at J, with 8 bases in the middle. In DNA, the CDR3 is TGTGCCTGGGAGGCAAGTGGAAACACCATATATTTT. The encoded protein is CAWEASGNTIYF.

This rearrangement joins TRBV10-3 to TRBJ1-4; tentative D call: TRBD1 (6 bases). Trimming removed 6 bases from V and 4 bases from J, with 9 bases in between. Germline V CDR1 and CDR2: ENHRY, SYGVKD. This CDR3 has 13 amino acids. CDR3 nucleotide sequence: TGTGCCATCAGCGGACAGCTTAATGAAAAACTGTTTTTT. Translating it yields CAISGQLNEKLFF.

The V gene is TRBV7-3, the J gene TRBJ2-1; 11 nucleotides align to TRBD2. CDR3 length equals 15 residues. V shed 1 base, J shed 9 bases, and the junction held 5 bases outside the gene matches. Germline CDR1 SGHTA, CDR2 FQGTGA. The CDR3 nucleotides are TGTGCCAGCAGCTTAATGGGACTAGCGGATAGTGAGCAGTTCTTC. It codes for CASSLMGLADSEQFF.

The rearrangement uses TRBV7-9 and TRBJ2-1; D is possibly TRBD2 (5 bases). V lost 0 bases and J 6 bases, leaving 12 bases between the germline ends. CDR1 is SEHNR and CDR2 is FQNEAQ in the germline V gene (reference sequence). This CDR3 region has 15 residues. CDR3 bases: TGTGCCAGCAGCTTAGCGACGGCTAGCTTCAATGAGCAGTTCTTC. Protein: CASSLATASFNEQFF. The full variable domain, in which reference TRBV7-9 and TRBJ2-1 provide the parts outside the CDR3, is DTGVSQNPRHKITKRGQNVTFRCDPISEHNRLYWYRQTLGQGPEFLTYFQNEAQLEKSRLLSDRFSAERPKGSFSTLEIQRTEQGDSAMYLCASSLATASFNEQFFGPGTRLTVL.

This clone was counted a single time. The chain carries TRBV29-1 and TRBJ1-2; no reliable D call. From germline, CDR1 is SQVTM and CDR2 ANQGSEA. V lost 3 bases and J 4 bases, leaving 9 bases between the germline ends. The CDR3 is 12 residues long. CDR3 nucleotide sequence: TGCAGCGTTGAGTCACGGACCTATGGCTACACCTTC. Protein: CSVESRTYGYTF.

This sequence joins TRBV2 and TRBJ1-2; D gene unclear. The germline gives CDR1 SNHLY, CDR2 FYNNEI. V lost 3 bases and J lost 0, with 11 bases in between. CDR3 size: 15 residues. CDR3 sequence reads: CASSESREANYGYTF. CDR3 nucleotides: TGTGCCAGCAGTGAGTCAAGGGAAGCTAACTATGGCTACACCTTC.

The chain uses TRBV9 and TRBJ2-2; no clear D gene. The CDR3 has 14 amino acids. Trimming cost V 1 base and J 3 bases, with 7 bases left between them. Germline V gives CDR1 SGDLS, CDR2 YYNGEE. CDR3 nucleotide sequence: TGTGCCAGCAGCGTAAGCAGGTACACCGGGGAGCTGTTTTTT. Translation: CASSVSRYTGELFF.

CDR3 in amino acids: CASSRAGLAGGVGELFF. In DNA, the CDR3 is TGTGCCAGTAGCCGAGCGGGACTAGCGGGAGGGGTCGGGGAGCTGTTTTTT. J is TRBJ2-2 and V is TRBV19; the match to TRBD2 covers 16 bases. J gave up 7 bases and V 6 bases, and 8 bases lay outside the gene matches. This CDR3 is built from 17 residues. The germline gives CDR1 LNHDA, CDR2 SQIVND (reference sequence).

In its sample, this clone was seen once. The chain recombines TRBV2 with TRBJ1-5; D call uncertain. CDR3 size: 15 residues. The germline V gene encodes CDR1 SNHLY and CDR2 FYNNEI. V shed 2 bases and J shed 0 bases, with 8 bases lying between them. This CDR3 is CASSERGYSNQPQHF. DNA of the CDR3: TGTGCCAGCAGTGAAAGAGGGTATAGCAATCAGCCCCAGCATTTT. Looking up the rest from reference TRBV2 and TRBJ1-5 gives the full variable domain: EPEVTQTPSHQVTQMGQEVILRCVPISNHLYFYWYRQILGQKVEFLVSFYNNEISEKSEIFDDQFSVERPDGSNFTLKIRSTKLEDSAMYFCASSERGYSNQPQHFGDGTRLSIL.

This sequence joins TRBV28 and TRBJ2-5; D unresolved. The CDR3 is made up of 11 amino acids. Germline CDR1 reads MDHEN; CDR2 reads SYDVKM. Deletions cut 6 bases from V and 4 bases from J, with 6 bases between. CDR3 sequence reads: CASRLRETQYF. CDR3 nucleotides: TGTGCCAGCAGGCTGAGAGAGACCCAGTACTTC.

The chain joins TRBV18 to TRBJ2-3; D not certain. The germline V gene has CDR1 KGHSH and CDR2 LQKENI. CDR3 length equals 13 residues. V was shortened by 3 bases and J by 4 bases, with 8 bases between the two germline ends. The DNA for the CDR3 is TGTGCCAGCTCACCCCCCACACCAGATACGCAGTATTTT. This sequence encodes CASSPPTPDTQYF.

This chain joins TRBV27 and TRBJ2-7, with TRBD2 identical over 10 bases. Germline CDR1 and CDR2: MNHEY and SMNVEV (reference sequence). The trim removed 8 bases at V and 7 bases at J, leaving 8 bases unmatched. CDR3 length: 13 amino acids. This CDR3 reads CASRLAGAREQYF. For the CDR3, the DNA is TGTGCCAGCCGCCTAGCGGGAGCGAGGGAGCAGTACTTC.

This clone came up once. The V gene is TRBV7-9, the J gene TRBJ2-3; 8 bases fit TRBD2. The germline CDR1 and CDR2 sequences are SEHNR and FQNEAQ (reference sequence). The CDR3 is 19 amino acids. Trimming took 3 bases from V and 2 from J; bases not matched to a gene: 16. For the CDR3, the DNA is TGTGCCAGCAGCTTCCCCGGAGGGCGGGAGGATCGGTCCACAGATACGCAGTATTTT. This sequence encodes CASSFPGGREDRSTDTQYF.

The rearrangement uses TRBV19 and TRBJ1-4, with D perhaps TRBD1 (6 bases). The CDR3 loop spans 15 amino acids. The germline gives CDR1 LNHDA, CDR2 SQIVND (reference sequence). V was trimmed by 6 bases and J by 8 bases, leaving 19 bases between them. The CDR3 region is CASRGRGGWMEKLFF. CDR3 coding DNA: TGTGCCAGTAGGGGCAGGGGAGGTTGGATGGAAAAACTGTTTTTT.

The chain couples TRBV19 to TRBJ2-2; 8 bases are shared with TRBD1. Trimming cost V 3 bases and J 6 bases; bases outside gene matches: 6. This CDR3 is built from 15 residues. The V gene's germline CDR1 is LNHDA and CDR2 SQIVND (reference sequence). CDR3 coding DNA: TGTGCCAGTAGTATCGAGGGGACAGGCGCCGGGGAGCTGTTTTTT. It encodes CASSIEGTGAGELFF. Looking up the rest from reference TRBV19 and TRBJ2-2 gives the full variable domain: DGGITQSPKYLFRKEGQNVTLSCEQNLNHDAMYWYRQDPGQGLRLIYYSQIVNDFQKGDIAEGYSVSREKKESFPLTVTSAQKNPTAFYLCASSIEGTGAGELFFGEGSRLTVL.

This clone showed up just a few times. The chain joins TRBV7-8 to TRBJ2-1; TRBD2 aligns across 8 bases. The junction had 6 bases not matched to a gene; V was cut back by 0 bases and J by 8 bases. This CDR3 has 15 residues. Per germline, CDR1 SGHVS and CDR2 FQNEAQ. CDR3 in DNA: TGTGCCAGCAGCTTAGCGAAGCGGGAGCTTTATGAGCAGTTCTTC. Protein: CASSLAKRELYEQFF.

CDR3 region: CSVQGPGGSYEQYF. The CDR3 DNA follows: TGCAGCGTCCAGGGCCCTGGGGGATCCTACGAGCAGTACTTC. The chain uses TRBV29-1 and TRBJ2-7; D may match TRBD1 or TRBD2 (5 bases each). CDR1 SQVTM and CDR2 ANQGSEA come from the germline V gene. V lost 6 bases to trimming and J lost 1 base, with 16 bases between them. The CDR3 runs to 14 residues.

This chain uses TRBV4-2 with TRBJ1-1, with 8 bases identical to TRBD1. The ends lost 5 bases at V and 1 base at J; junction bases unmatched: 12. The CDR3 covers 17 residues. Germline lookup yields CDR1 LGHNA and CDR2 YNFKEQ. CDR3 sequence: CASSSADGQGENTEAFF. For the CDR3, the DNA is TGTGCCAGCAGCTCCGCGGACGGACAGGGCGAGAACACTGAAGCTTTCTTT.